This T cell receptor (beta chain) was sequenced during a study of T cell changes during pregnancy in multiple sclerosis. The V gene end was trimmed by 4 bases and the J gene end by 7 bases; junction bases not matched to a gene: 6. In germline, CDR1 is SGHRS, CDR2 YFSETQ. CDR3 length equals 13 residues. Profiled with immunoSEQ multiplex PCR; TCRdb holds only in-frame clones, not every one. The sample has roughly 40,000 clones; roughly 92% are singletons. This material consisted of peripheral blood, taken before pregnancy. The V call is TRBV5-1, the J call TRBJ1-2, with TRBD1 matching 8 bases. The receptor was isolated from a female donor with multiple sclerosis, enrolled in a pregnancy study. The CDR3 loop is CASSLDRVFGYTF. Written as DNA, the CDR3 is TGCGCCAGCAGCCTGGACAGGGTATTTGGCTACACCTTC.